Presented here are 14 T cell receptor beta chains from one specimen sequenced in a study of T cells after yellow fever vaccination. TCRdb reprocessed the 5' RACE reads with MiXCR, giving one entry per CDR3 protein. The table includes some 250,000 distinct CDR3 sequences, 6.9% detected once. The sample consisted of CD4+ T cells sorted from PBMCs, taken 15 days after the yellow fever booster vaccination. These TCRs come from a man aged 25 to 40 who received the YFV17D yellow fever vaccine.

Here the CDR3 DNA reads TGCAGTGCTAGAGCGGACAGGGGCACAGATACGCAGTATTTT. Amino acid sequence: CSARADRGTDTQYF. The gene calls are TRBV20-1 and TRBJ2-3; 8 positions match TRBD1. V shed 1 base, J shed 1 base, and the junction held 1 base outside the gene matches. CDR3 length: 14 amino acids. CDR1 is DFQATT, CDR2 SNEGSKA, per germline (reference sequence).

In its sample, this clonotype was seen many times. This chain joins TRBV9 and TRBJ2-2; maybe TRBD1 (5 bases). V dropped 0 bases and J dropped 5 bases, with 17 bases sitting between them. This CDR3 is 17 amino acids long. CDR1 is SGDLS, CDR2 YYNGEE, per germline. The CDR3 DNA sequence: TGTGCCAGCAGCGTAGTGGACACCAGATTCTCAACCGGGGAGCTGTTTTTT. Translating gives CASSVVDTRFSTGELFF. The variable domain in full, completed from reference TRBV9 and TRBJ2-2, reads DSGVTQTPKHLITATGQRVTLRCSPRSGDLSVYWYQQSLDQGLQFLIQYYNGEERAKGNILERFSAQQFPDLHSELNLSSLELGDSALYFCASSVVDTRFSTGELFFGEGSRLTVL.

About this clonotype itself: One end of the junction fails to match germline, which may point to a read error. DNA of the CDR3: TGTGTTAGTGGTTTAAGGGTTTGGGAGCAGTTCTTC. It encodes CVSGLRVWEQFF. The rearrangement uses TRBV12-5 and TRBJ2-1, with D uncertain. CDR3 length: 12 amino acids. Germline V CDR1 and CDR2: LGHNT, FRNRAP. Looking up the rest from reference TRBV12-5 and TRBJ2-1 gives the full variable domain: DARVTQTPRHKVTEMGQEVTMRCQPILGHNTVFWYRQTMMQGLELLAYFRNRAPLDDSGMPKDRFSAEMPDATLATLKIQPSEPRDSAVYFCVSGLRVWEQFFGPGTRLTVL.

The table lists this clonotype with a few counts. This chain joins TRBV7-9 and TRBJ2-1; 8 nucleotides match TRBD2. Trimming at V came to 5 bases and at J to 7 bases, leaving 13 bases not matched to a gene. The CDR3 totals 16 residues. CDR1 is SEHNR and CDR2 is FQNEAQ in the germline V gene (reference sequence). CDR3 nucleotides: TGTGCCAGCAGCAAAGACCGGACTAGCCTCGGGAATGAGCAGTTCTTC. Translating it yields CASSKDRTSLGNEQFF.

This clonotype was recorded a few times. This chain joins TRBV7-7 and TRBJ2-5; D not certain. Trimming removed 5 bases from V and 2 bases from J, with 12 bases in between. This CDR3 region has 14 residues. CDR1 and CDR2 from the germline V gene are SSHAT and FNYEAQ (reference sequence). The chain's CDR3 is CASSPHPGQETQYF. CDR3 in DNA: TGTGCCAGCAGCCCCCATCCGGGTCAAGAGACCCAGTACTTC.

There are many counts of this clonotype. J is TRBJ2-6 and V is TRBV28; D is uncertain. CDR3 length: 16 residues. Trimming stripped 1 base from V and 9 bases from J, with 16 bases between. Germline V gene data show CDR1 as MDHEN and CDR2 as SYDVKM. The CDR3 region is CASSLSYFRTNNVLTF. CDR3 DNA sequence: TGTGCCAGCAGTTTATCCTACTTCAGGACCAACAACGTCCTGACTTTC.

This clonotype was seen many times. V usage is TRBV5-1 and J usage is TRBJ2-1, with TRBD1 matching 9 bases. The CDR3 extends over 16 amino acids. Germline CDR1 is SGHRS and CDR2 is YFSETQ. V trimming: 3 bases; J trimming: 10 bases; junction bases outside the gene matches: 14. In DNA, the CDR3 is TGCGCCAGCAGCTGGGGGGACAGGGATCGGGCAAAAGAGCAGTTCTTC. Translating it yields CASSWGDRDRAKEQFF.

This sequence joins TRBV28 and TRBJ2-7; no reliable D call. The CDR3 consists of 11 residues. Trimming shortened V by 3 bases and J by 7 bases, and 7 bases separated the two germline ends. The V gene's germline CDR1 is MDHEN and CDR2 SYDVKM. The chain's CDR3 is CASSFRVEQYF. The CDR3 nucleotides are TGTGCCAGCAGTTTTCGGGTGGAGCAGTACTTC.

This clonotype was seen ten or more times. V usage is TRBV7-2 and J usage is TRBJ2-2; TRBD2 agrees at 15 bases. The germline V gene encodes CDR1 SGHTA and CDR2 FQGNSA. The CDR3 totals 17 residues. V lost 4 bases, J lost 5 bases, and 5 bases stayed unmatched. As DNA, the CDR3 is TGTGCCAGCAGCTATCCGGGACTAGCGGGAGGTACCGGGGAGCTGTTTTTT. It encodes CASSYPGLAGGTGELFF.

This clonotype was seen a few times. V usage is TRBV27 and J usage is TRBJ2-7; 11 bases align to TRBD2. The ends lost 6 bases at V and 13 bases at J; junction bases unmatched: 14. Germline CDR1 is MNHEY and CDR2 is SMNVEV (reference sequence). CDR3 length: 14 amino acids. Here the CDR3 DNA reads TGTGCCAGCAGCCAAGGACTAGCGGGTGCGGGCCGCTACTTC. Its protein is CASSQGLAGAGRYF.

The chain has TRBV10-3 and TRBJ2-2; D remains ambiguous. The CDR3 sequence is 13 residues long. The ends were cut back, 3 bases at V and 7 bases at J, with 9 bases in the middle. Germline V gives CDR1 ENHRY, CDR2 SYGVKD. This CDR3 is CAISDDVLGELFF. The CDR3 region has the DNA TGTGCCATCAGTGATGATGTTCTCGGGGAGCTGTTTTTT.

This clonotype was detected a few times. The chain employs TRBV6-2 or TRBV6-3 and TRBJ2-7; D might be TRBD2 (6 bases). The CDR3 extends over 11 amino acids. V gave up 4 bases and J gave up 9 bases, with 10 bases separating them. Germline loops: CDR1 MNHEY, CDR2 SVGEGT. The CDR3 protein is CASSWTEGQYF. For the CDR3, the DNA is TGTGCCAGCAGTTGGACGGAGGGGCAGTACTTC.

This sequence joins TRBV27 and TRBJ2-3; D gene ambiguous. V was cut by 11 bases and J by 4 bases, with 22 bases left in between. Germline assignment: CDR1 MNHEY and CDR2 SMNVEV (reference sequence). The CDR3 length is 15 residues. In DNA form, the CDR3 reads TGTGCCGGCGATCGGGTTGTCACTTCGTCAGATACGCAGTATTTT. Protein: CAGDRVVTSSDTQYF.

Only a few counts were recorded for this clonotype. CDR3 residues: CSVGLAGPDTQYF. Here the CDR3 DNA reads TGCAGCGTTGGACTAGCGGGGCCAGATACGCAGTATTTT. The rearrangement joins TRBV29-1 to TRBJ2-3, with 11 bases that match TRBD2. Losses at the gene ends were 4 bases for V and 4 bases for J; bases not matched to a gene: 1. The CDR3 consists of 13 residues. Germline CDR1 is SQVTM and CDR2 is ANQGSEA.